A selection of T cell receptor beta chains follows, all from one sample in a study of shared clonotypes between healthy human individuals. Measured with immunoSEQ multiplex PCR; TCRdb has only the in-frame clones, and not every one. The table lists about 490,000 clones, over 65% of them singletons. The sequenced material came from PBMCs. The source of these receptors is a woman in her forties in good health. Some clones in this sample may be carry-over from other donors' samples. The CDR3 runs from the conserved cysteine through the conserved F or W. The order of the fields is V gene, J gene, D gene, clone size, CDR3 DNA, CDR3 protein. D genes are given only for firm matches. Expanded clones are given a class, and other clones once, few, many or no size at all.

>TRBV30|TRBJ2-2|TRBD1|once
TGTGCCTGGAGTGTAAGGACAGGAACGAACACCGGGGAGCTGTTTTTT
CAWSVRTGTNTGELFF
>TRBV14|TRBJ1-1|TRBD1|.
TGTGCCAGCAGCCAATTTCTGGGACAGGGGCAGAACACTGAAGCTTTCTTT
CASSQFLGQGQNTEAFF
>TRBV28|TRBJ2-4|TRBD2|.
TGTGCCAGCAGTCCCCTCGGACTAGCGGGAGTTCTGGACATTCAGTACTTC
CASSPLGLAGVLDIQYF
>TRBV10-3|TRBJ2-1|TRBD2|.
TGTGCCATCAGCCCGACTAGCGGGAGTGAGCAGTTCTTC
CAISPTSGSEQFF
>TRBV4-2|TRBJ2-3|TRBD2|.
TGTGCCAGCAGCCAAGAATATAGCGGGAGCGGCACAGATACGCAGTATTTT
CASSQEYSGSGTDTQYF
>TRBV5-4|TRBJ2-5|TRBD2|.
TGTGCCAGCAGCTCTTTTGGGACTAGCGGAGAGACCCAGTACTTC
CASSSFGTSGETQYF
>TRBV2|TRBJ2-1|TRBD2|once
TGTGCCAGCAGTGAAACAGCGGGGTACAATGAGCAGTTCTTC
CASSETAGYNEQFF
>TRBV4-1|TRBJ1-5|.|.
TGCGCCAGCAGCCAAGACGGGTATAGCAATCAGCCCCAGCATTTT
CASSQDGYSNQPQHF
>TRBV2|TRBJ1-5|.|.
TGTGCCAGCAGTGAAAGAGGGGTGCCCCAGCATTTT
CASSERGVPQHF
>TRBV2|TRBJ2-7|.|.
TGTGCCAGCAGACGGTTGCCCTCCTACGAGCAGTACTTC
CASRRLPSYEQYF
>TRBV9|TRBJ1-1|.|.
TGTGCCAGCAGCGTACAGCCGGGATTGGTCGCTGAAGCTTTCTTT
CASSVQPGLVAEAFF
>TRBV11-2|TRBJ1-3|TRBD1|.
TGTGCCAGCAGCTTAAACCACAGGGGCGCTGGAAACACCATATATTTT
CASSLNHRGAGNTIYF
>TRBV29-1|TRBJ2-7|TRBD2|many
TGCAGGCCCCCTTGGGAGAGCGGGAGGGCCGGGCCTCGGTACTTC
CRPPWESGRAGPRYF
>TRBV5-1|TRBJ1-6|TRBD1|.
TGCGCCAGCAGCCTAGGACAGGGGATCACACCCCTCCACTTT
CASSLGQGITPLHF
>TRBV18|TRBJ1-5|.|.
TGTGCCAGCTCACCACGCGGGGACAAGAATCAGCCCCAGCATTTT
CASSPRGDKNQPQHF
>TRBV4-2|TRBJ2-3|TRBD2|.
TGTGCTTGTGGGAAACTAGCGGTCGGAGGGGCAGATACGCAGTATTTT
CACGKLAVGGADTQYF
>TRBV10-3|TRBJ2-3|TRBD2|.
TGTGCCATCAGTGAGTCACCTAGCGGGAGCCGCCCAGATACGCAGTATTTT
CAISESPSGSRPDTQYF
>TRBV5-1|TRBJ1-1|TRBD1|.
TGCGCCAGCAGACCCACAGGGGGCGCGGGAGTTGGTGAAGCTTTCTTT
CASRPTGGAGVGEAFF
>TRBV9|TRBJ2-2|.|.
TGTGCCAGCAGCAGGGGACTTGGCGTTAGCACCGGGGAGCTGTTTTTT
CASSRGLGVSTGELFF
>TRBV5-1|TRBJ2-7|TRBD1|many
TGCGCCAGCAGCCTCGGTCCCGGGACAGCCTACGAGCAGTACTTC
CASSLGPGTAYEQYF
>TRBV7-8|TRBJ2-1|TRBD2|.
TGTGCCAGCAGCTTAGCAAGCGGGAGGGCCTACAATGAGCAGTTCTTC
CASSLASGRAYNEQFF
>TRBV6-1|TRBJ2-3|.|.
TGTGCCAGCAGTGAAGCTGCAGATACGCAGTATTTT
CASSEAADTQYF
>TRBV10-3|TRBJ2-3|.|.
TGTGCCATCAGTGACCCAGTTAGCACAGATACGCAGTATTTT
CAISDPVSTDTQYF
>TRBV28|TRBJ2-5|.|.
TGTGCCAGCACCTTCGGGACACCGGGGGAGACCCAGTACTTC
CASTFGTPGETQYF
>TRBV27|TRBJ2-3|TRBD1|.
TGTGCCAGCAGTTTAATGGGACAGGGAAGCACAGATACGCAGTATTTT
CASSLMGQGSTDTQYF
>TRBV18|TRBJ2-7|TRBD1|.
TGTGCCAGCTCACCCGTCCGGGACAGTACCTACGAGCAGTACTTC
CASSPVRDSTYEQYF
>TRBV28|TRBJ2-1|.|few
TGTGCCAGCAGCGCACAGGGATTTTCATACAATGAGCAGTTCTTC
CASSAQGFSYNEQFF
>TRBV6-5|TRBJ2-5|.|.
TGTGCCAGCAGTTACGGGCTTGGGACCCAGTACTTC
CASSYGLGTQYF
>TRBV5-1|TRBJ2-6|.|few
TGCGCCAGCCGTGCAGCGGGCAGCTCTGGGGCCAACGTCCTGACTTTC
CASRAAGSSGANVLTF